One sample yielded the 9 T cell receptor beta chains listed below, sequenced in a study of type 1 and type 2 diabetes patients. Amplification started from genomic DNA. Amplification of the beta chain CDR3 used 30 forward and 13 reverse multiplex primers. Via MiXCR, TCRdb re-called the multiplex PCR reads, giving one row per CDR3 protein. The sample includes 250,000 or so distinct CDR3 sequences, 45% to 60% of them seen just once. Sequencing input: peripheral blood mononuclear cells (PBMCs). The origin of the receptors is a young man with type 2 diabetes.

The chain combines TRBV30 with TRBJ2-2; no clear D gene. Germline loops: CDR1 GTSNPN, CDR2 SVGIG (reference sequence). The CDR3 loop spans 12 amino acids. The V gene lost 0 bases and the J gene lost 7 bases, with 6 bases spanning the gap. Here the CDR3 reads CAWSVLSGELFF. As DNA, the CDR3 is TGTGCCTGGAGTGTTTTGAGCGGGGAGCTGTTTTTT.

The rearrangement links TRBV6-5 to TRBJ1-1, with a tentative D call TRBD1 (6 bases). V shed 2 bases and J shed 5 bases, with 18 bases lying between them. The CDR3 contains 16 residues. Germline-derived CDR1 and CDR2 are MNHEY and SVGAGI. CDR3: CASSYQPVGGETEAFF. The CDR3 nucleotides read TGTGCCAGCAGTTACCAGCCTGTGGGGGGCGAGACTGAAGCTTTCTTT.

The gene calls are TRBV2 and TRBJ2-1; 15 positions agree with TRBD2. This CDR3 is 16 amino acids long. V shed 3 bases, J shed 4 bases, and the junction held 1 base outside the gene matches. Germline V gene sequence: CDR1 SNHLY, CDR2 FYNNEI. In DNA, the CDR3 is TGTGCCAGCAGTGACGGGACTAGCGGGGGGTACAATGAGCAGTTCTTC. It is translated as CASSDGTSGGYNEQFF.

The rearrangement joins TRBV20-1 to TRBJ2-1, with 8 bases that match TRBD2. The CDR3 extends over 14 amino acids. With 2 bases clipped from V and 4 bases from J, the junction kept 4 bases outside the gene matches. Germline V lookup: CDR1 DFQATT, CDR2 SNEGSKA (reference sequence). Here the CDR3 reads CSARLLAEYNEQFF. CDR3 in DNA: TGCAGTGCTAGATTACTAGCGGAATACAATGAGCAGTTCTTC.

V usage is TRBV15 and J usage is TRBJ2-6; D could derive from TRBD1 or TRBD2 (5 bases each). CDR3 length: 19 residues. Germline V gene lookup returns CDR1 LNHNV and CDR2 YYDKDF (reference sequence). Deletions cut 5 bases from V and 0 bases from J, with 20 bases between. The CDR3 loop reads CATSVPPGPPSSGANVLTF. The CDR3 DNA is TGTGCCACCAGCGTCCCCCCGGGACCACCATCCTCTGGGGCCAACGTCCTGACTTTC.

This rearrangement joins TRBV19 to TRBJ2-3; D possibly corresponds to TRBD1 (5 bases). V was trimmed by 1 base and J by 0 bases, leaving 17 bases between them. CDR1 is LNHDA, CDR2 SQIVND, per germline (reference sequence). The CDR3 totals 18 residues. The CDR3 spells CASSIVQGFPGSTDTQYF. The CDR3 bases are TGTGCCAGTAGTATAGTTCAGGGATTTCCAGGGAGCACAGATACGCAGTATTTT.

The CDR3 reads CAIADRGPSTDTQYF. As DNA, the CDR3 is TGTGCCATCGCGGACAGGGGACCTAGCACAGATACGCAGTATTTT. The chain uses TRBV28 and TRBJ2-3, with 9 positions matching TRBD1. CDR1 is MDHEN, CDR2 SYDVKM, per germline. The CDR3 totals 15 residues. The V and J ends lost 10 bases and 0 bases, in that order; junction bases with no gene match: 8. Full variable domain (rest looked up from reference TRBV28 and TRBJ2-3): DVKVTQSSRYLVKRTGEKVFLECVQDMDHENMFWYRQDPGLGLRLIYFSYDVKMKEKGDIPEGYSVSREKKERFSLILESASTNQTSMYLCAIADRGPSTDTQYFGPGTRLTVL.

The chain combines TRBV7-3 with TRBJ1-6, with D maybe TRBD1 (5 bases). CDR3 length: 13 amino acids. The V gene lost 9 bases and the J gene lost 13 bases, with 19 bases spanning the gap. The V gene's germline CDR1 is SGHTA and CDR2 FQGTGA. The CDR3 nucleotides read TGTGCCAGTACGCTCGGGGACGTCGGTCCCCTCCACTTT. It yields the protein CASTLGDVGPLHF.

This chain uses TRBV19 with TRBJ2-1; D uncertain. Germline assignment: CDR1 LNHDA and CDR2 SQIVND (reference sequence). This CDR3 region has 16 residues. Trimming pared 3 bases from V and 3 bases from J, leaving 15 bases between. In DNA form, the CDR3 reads TGTGCCAGTAGTATTTGGAGAACAGCCGGCTACAATGAGCAGTTCTTC. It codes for CASSIWRTAGYNEQFF.